These 10 T cell receptor beta chains originate from one sample sequenced in a study of T cell responses to AZD1222 COVID-19 vaccine. Profiling relied on immunoSEQ multiplex PCR, and the TCRdb table lists in-frame clones only, not all of them. This repertoire shows fewer than 150,000 clones, 80% to 90% found once; its top ten account for roughly 8.9%. Here the sequenced sample was peripheral blood, taken 28 days after the second AZD1222 dose. The origin of the receptors is an adult who received the AZD1222 COVID-19 vaccine.

This clone was counted between two and nine times. This CDR3 is also generated by other DNA sequences in the sample. The chain uses TRBV11-2 and TRBJ1-2; D is ambiguous. The CDR3 is made up of 15 amino acids. CDR1 and CDR2 from the germline V gene are SGHAT and FQNNGV. V was pared by 1 base and J by 5 bases, with 14 bases between. The DNA for the CDR3 is TGTGCCAGCAGCTTAGGCCCGGGAGGCGGGTATGGCTACACCTTC. It is translated as CASSLGPGGGYGYTF.

The V call is TRBV6-5, the J call TRBJ1-5, with unresolved D. Germline CDR1 reads MNHEY; CDR2 reads SVGAGI. The CDR3 is 13 residues long. Deletions cut 6 bases from V and 6 bases from J, with 12 bases between. The CDR3 DNA follows: TGTGCCAGCAGCGCAAACACCTTTCAGCCCCAGCATTTT. Amino acid sequence: CASSANTFQPQHF.

The V and J genes are TRBV2 and TRBJ2-7; tentatively, D is TRBD1 (5 bases). This CDR3 is built from 15 residues. In germline, CDR1 is SNHLY, CDR2 FYNNEI. V shed 0 bases and J shed 6 bases, with 15 bases lying between them. Here the CDR3 reads CASSEAYRFPSEQYF. CDR3 nucleotide sequence: TGTGCCAGCAGTGAAGCGTACAGGTTCCCCTCCGAGCAGTACTTC.

This clone was detected only once. The chain links TRBV7-9 to TRBJ2-5; D unclear. This CDR3 has 14 residues. V lost 3 bases and J 0 bases, leaving 8 bases between the germline ends. Germline V gene lookup returns CDR1 SEHNR and CDR2 FQNEAQ (reference sequence). The chain's CDR3 is CASSFSGNQETQYF. CDR3 in DNA: TGTGCCAGCAGCTTTTCAGGAAACCAAGAGACCCAGTACTTC.

The chain uses TRBV6-6 and TRBJ2-7; the D gene could be TRBD1 or TRBD2 (5 bases each). Germline V gives CDR1 MNHNY, CDR2 SVGAGI (reference sequence). The V end was cut by 2 bases, the J end by 4 bases, with 15 bases between. This CDR3 comprises 15 residues. DNA of the CDR3: TGTGCCAGCAGTTACGGGCAGGGAGTTCTATACGAGCAGTACTTC. Protein sequence: CASSYGQGVLYEQYF.

Only one count was recorded for this clone. V is TRBV2 and J is TRBJ1-2; a weak D match, TRBD1 (6 bases). Per the germline V gene, CDR1 is SNHLY and CDR2 is FYNNEI. The CDR3 length is 15 residues. V lost 6 bases to trimming and J lost 7 bases, with 21 bases between them. Here the CDR3 DNA reads TGTGCCAGCAGCCGGTCCCCAGGGGAGAGGGGTGGCTACACCTTC. Translated, it gives CASSRSPGERGGYTF.

The chain has TRBV2 and TRBJ1-5; D unclear. Per the germline V gene, CDR1 is SNHLY and CDR2 is FYNNEI. This CDR3 contains 15 residues. Trimming took off 3 bases at V and 3 bases at J, with 12 bases between the two ends. This CDR3 reads CASSDVGGNNQPQHF. In DNA form, the CDR3 reads TGTGCCAGCAGTGATGTGGGAGGTAACAATCAGCCCCAGCATTTT.

The chain couples TRBV20-1 to TRBJ1-1; D call uncertain. The CDR3 runs 11 residues. Deletions cut 3 bases from V and 1 base from J, with 3 bases between. The germline gives CDR1 DFQATT, CDR2 SNEGSKA (reference sequence). This CDR3 reads CSASKNTEAFF. For the CDR3, the DNA is TGCAGTGCTAGTAAGAACACTGAAGCTTTCTTT.

This chain links TRBV12-2 with TRBJ2-7; TRBD2 was called by the table and not checked on the DNA. TRBV12-2 is designated a pseudogene. The CDR3 extends over 12 amino acids. This CDR3 reads CASRFPGYEQYF. Written as DNA, the CDR3 is TGTGCAAGTCGCTTTCCGGGCTACGAGCAGTACTTC.

The CDR3 DNA reads TGTGCCATCAGGGGGACTAGCGGGACCCACGAGCAGTACTTC. It specifies CAIRGTSGTHEQYF. The chain couples TRBV10-3 to TRBJ2-7; 13 nucleotides agree with TRBD2. Germline V gene lookup returns CDR1 ENHRY and CDR2 SYGVKD. J gave up 5 bases and V 6 bases, and 4 bases lay outside the gene matches. The CDR3 is 14 amino acids.